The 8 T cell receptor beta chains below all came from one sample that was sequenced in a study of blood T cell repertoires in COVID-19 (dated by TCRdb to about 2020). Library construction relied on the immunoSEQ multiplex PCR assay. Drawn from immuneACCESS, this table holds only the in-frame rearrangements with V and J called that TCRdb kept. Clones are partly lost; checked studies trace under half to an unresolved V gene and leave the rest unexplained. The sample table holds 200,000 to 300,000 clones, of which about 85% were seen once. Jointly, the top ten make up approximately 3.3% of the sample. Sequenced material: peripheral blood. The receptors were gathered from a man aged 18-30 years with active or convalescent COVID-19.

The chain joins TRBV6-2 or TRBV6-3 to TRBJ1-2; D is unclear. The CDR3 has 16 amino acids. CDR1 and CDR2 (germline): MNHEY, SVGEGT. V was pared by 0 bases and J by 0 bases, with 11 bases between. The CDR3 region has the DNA TGTGCCAGCAGTTACTCAACAGCTGATACTAACTATGGCTACACCTTC. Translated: CASSYSTADTNYGYTF.

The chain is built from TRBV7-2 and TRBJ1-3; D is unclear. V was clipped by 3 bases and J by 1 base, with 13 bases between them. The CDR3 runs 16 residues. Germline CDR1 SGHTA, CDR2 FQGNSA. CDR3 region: CASSFQAAGSGNTIYF. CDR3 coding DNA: TGTGCCAGCAGCTTCCAGGCCGCCGGATCTGGAAACACCATATATTTT.

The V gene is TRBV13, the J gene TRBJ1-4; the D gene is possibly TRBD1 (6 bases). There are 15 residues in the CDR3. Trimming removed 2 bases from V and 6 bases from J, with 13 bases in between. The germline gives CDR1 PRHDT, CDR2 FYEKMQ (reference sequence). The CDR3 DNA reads TGTGCCAGCAGCTTATTTAACAGGGACGATGAAAAACTGTTTTTT. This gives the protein CASSLFNRDDEKLFF.

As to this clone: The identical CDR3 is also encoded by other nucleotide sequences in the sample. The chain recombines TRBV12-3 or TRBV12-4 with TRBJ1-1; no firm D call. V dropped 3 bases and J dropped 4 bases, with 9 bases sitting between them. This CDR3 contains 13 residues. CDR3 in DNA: TGTGCCAGCAGTTTGGGTGCGGGCACTGAAGCTTTCTTT. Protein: CASSLGAGTEAFF.

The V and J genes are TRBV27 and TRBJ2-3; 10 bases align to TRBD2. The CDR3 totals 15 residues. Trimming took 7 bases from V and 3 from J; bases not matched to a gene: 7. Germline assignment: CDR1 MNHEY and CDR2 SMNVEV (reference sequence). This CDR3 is CASKKREGGTDTQYF. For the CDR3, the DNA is TGTGCCAGCAAAAAGCGGGAGGGAGGGACAGATACGCAGTATTTT.

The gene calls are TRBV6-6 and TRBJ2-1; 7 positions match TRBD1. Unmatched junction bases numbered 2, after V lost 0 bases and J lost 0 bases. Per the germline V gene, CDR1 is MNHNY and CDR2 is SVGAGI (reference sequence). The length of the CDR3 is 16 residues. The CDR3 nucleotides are TGTGCCAGCAGTTACTCGGCAGGGGGCTCCTACAATGAGCAGTTCTTC. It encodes CASSYSAGGSYNEQFF.

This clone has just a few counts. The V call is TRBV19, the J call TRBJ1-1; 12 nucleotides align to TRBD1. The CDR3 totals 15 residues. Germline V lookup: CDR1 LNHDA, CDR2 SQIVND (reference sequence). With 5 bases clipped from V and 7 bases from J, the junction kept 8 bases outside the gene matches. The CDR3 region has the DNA TGTGCCAGTAGTGTCTGGGGACAGGGGGCTGATGAAGCTTTCTTT. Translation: CASSVWGQGADEAFF.

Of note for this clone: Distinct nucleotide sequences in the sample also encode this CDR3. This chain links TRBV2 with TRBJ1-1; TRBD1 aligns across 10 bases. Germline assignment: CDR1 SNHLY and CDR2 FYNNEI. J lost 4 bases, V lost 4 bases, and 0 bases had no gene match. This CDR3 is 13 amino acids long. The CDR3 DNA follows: TGTGCCAGCAGTGGGACAGGGGGCACTGAAGCTTTCTTT. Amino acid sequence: CASSGTGGTEAFF.